This TCR beta chain comes out of a study of shared clonotypes between healthy human individuals. Researchers divided each subset's genomic DNA evenly across several immunoSEQ plates. Assay: immunoSEQ multiplex PCR; the TCRdb copy retains only in-frame clones and omits some. Counted here are approximately 100,000 clones, about 68% occurring once; the ten biggest clones make up about 42%. This clone came up many times. The CDR3 loop spans 16 amino acids. CDR1 is MDHEN, CDR2 SYDVKM, per germline. V lost 6 bases, J lost 1 base, and 10 bases stayed unmatched. The chain uses TRBV28 and TRBJ2-7, with 9 bases aligning to TRBD1. The TCR comes from a man aged 25-40 years in good health. Sequencing used memory CD8+ T cells sorted from blood. As to subset: CD45RO+ cells pooled with CCR7-negative TemRA cells. CDR3 loop: CASSSLTGGFSYEQYF. DNA for the CDR3: TGTGCCAGCAGCTCCCTGACAGGGGGGTTTTCCTACGAGCAGTACTTC.